This T cell receptor beta chain was obtained from a study of blood T cell repertoires in COVID-19 (dated by TCRdb to about 2020). Notes on the research overall: Collaborator samples came from the United States, Italy and Spain and covered acute and convalescent phases of COVID-19. Deeply sampled blood TCRbeta repertoires from subjects exposed to, actively infected with, or recovered from COVID-19 were included in the dataset. Where available, HLA class I and class II types were taken from metadata supplied by the sample provider and were not determined by assay-based typing. Sample metadata almost always included a de-identified subject ID, COVID-19 status, age in years and sex. The material from the prospective study consisted of cDNA or gDNA derived from T cells, B-cell-depleted T cells, or PBMCs. The samples were drawn from two sources: the first 160 participants of the ongoing ImmuneRACE study, and fewer than 1,500 subjects contributed by 6 global collaborators. The repertoires were made available in a free public database intended to serve as a resource for research on the immune response to SARS-CoV-2. Study-wide conclusions, independent of this receptor: The quantity of clinical and demographic metadata differed by source and by participant and was supplied without curation.

TCRbeta CDR3 regions were amplified from genomic DNA by means of the immunoSEQ Assay, a bias-controlled multiplex PCR. Regarding the original processing steps: Within the assay, amplification of reference gene primers was used to estimate how many nucleated cells each sample contained. Sequence reads were collapsed and filtered to measure the absolute abundance of every unique TCRbeta CDR3 rearrangement. For each sample, productive Simpson clonality was calculated as the square root of Simpson's diversity index across productive rearrangements. TCRdb carries this immuneACCESS record with in-frame sequences only. Its versions omit some clonotypes, under half of them owing to an unresolved V gene in the studies checked, with the rest unexplained. That table supplies the V and J calls and clone size; D and trimming were determined from the DNA. Within this sample are fewer than 180,000 clones, with about nine tenths of them counted one time only. Over 3.5% of the sample is in the top ten clones.

A word on this clone: The antigen it binds to is not known. At one end the junction does not follow the germline gene, possibly because of a read error.

Each collaborating institution followed its own protocols to collect whole blood in K2EDTA tubes. For TCRbeta analysis, collaborator samples were shipped as frozen whole blood, as isolated PBMCs, or as DNA extracted from either sample type. CDR1 and CDR2 (MNHEY, SMNVEV) derive from the germline V gene (reference sequence). The CDR3 starts with the cysteine, ends with the phenylalanine, and has 14 residues. Only the CDR3 DNA is retained, 42 bases long and in frame from the first base. The receptor comes from a woman between 55 and 75 years old with active or convalescent COVID-19. Sequenced sample: peripheral blood. Here the chain combines TRBV27 and TRBJ1-4; TRBD1 is possibly the D segment (5 matching bases). CDR3 protein: CATSFLGQGEKLFF. The DNA sequence is given as TGTGCCACCAGTTTCCTGGGGCAAGGAGAAAAACTGTTTTTT.